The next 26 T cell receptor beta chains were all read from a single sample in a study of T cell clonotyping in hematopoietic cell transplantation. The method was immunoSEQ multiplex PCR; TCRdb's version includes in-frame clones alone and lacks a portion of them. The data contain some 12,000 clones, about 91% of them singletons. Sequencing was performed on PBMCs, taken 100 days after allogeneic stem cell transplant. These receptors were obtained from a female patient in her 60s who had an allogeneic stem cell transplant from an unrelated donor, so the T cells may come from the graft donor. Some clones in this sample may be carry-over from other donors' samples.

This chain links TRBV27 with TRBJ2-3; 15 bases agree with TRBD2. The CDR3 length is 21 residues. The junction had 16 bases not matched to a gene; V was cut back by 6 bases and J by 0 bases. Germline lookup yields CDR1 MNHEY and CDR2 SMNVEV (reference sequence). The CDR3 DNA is TGTGCCAGCAGCATTCTCCCTGGGTCGGGACTAGCGGGAGGAAGCACAGATACGCAGTATTTT. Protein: CASSILPGSGLAGGSTDTQYF.

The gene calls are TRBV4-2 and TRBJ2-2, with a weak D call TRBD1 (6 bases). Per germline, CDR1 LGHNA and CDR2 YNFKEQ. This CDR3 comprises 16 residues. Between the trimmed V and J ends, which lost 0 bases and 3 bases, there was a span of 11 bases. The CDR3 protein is CASSQEAQGHTGELFF. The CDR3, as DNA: TGTGCCAGCAGCCAAGAAGCGCAGGGGCACACCGGGGAGCTGTTTTTT.

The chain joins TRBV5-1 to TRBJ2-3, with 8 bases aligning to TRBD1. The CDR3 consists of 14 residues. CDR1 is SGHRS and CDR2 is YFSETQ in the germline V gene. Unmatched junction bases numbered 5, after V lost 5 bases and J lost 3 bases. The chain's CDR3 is CASSQGAQTDTQYF. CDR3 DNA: TGCGCCAGCAGTCAGGGGGCCCAAACAGATACGCAGTATTTT.

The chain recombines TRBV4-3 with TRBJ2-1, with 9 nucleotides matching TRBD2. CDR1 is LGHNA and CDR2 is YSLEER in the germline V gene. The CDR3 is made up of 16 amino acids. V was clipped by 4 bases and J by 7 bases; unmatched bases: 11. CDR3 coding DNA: TGCGCCAGCAGCCCTAATAGCGGGAGTGGGAGTAATGAGCAGTTCTTC. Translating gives CASSPNSGSGSNEQFF.

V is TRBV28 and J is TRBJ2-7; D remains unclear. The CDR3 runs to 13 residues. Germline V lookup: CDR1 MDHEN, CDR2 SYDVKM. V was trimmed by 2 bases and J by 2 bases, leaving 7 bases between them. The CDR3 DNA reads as TGTGCCAGCAGTTTACAGAATCCCTACGAGCAGTACTTC. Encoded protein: CASSLQNPYEQYF.

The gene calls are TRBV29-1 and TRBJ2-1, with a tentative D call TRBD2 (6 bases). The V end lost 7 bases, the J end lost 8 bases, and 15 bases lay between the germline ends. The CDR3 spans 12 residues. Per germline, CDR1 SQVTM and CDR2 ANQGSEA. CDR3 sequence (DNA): TGCAGCGGTGACGGGAGTGGCGATGAGCAGTTCTTC. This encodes CSGDGSGDEQFF.

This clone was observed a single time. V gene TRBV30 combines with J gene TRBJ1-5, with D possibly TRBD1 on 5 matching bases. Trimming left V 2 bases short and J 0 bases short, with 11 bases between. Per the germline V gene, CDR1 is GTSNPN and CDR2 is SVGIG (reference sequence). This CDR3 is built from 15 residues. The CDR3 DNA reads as TGTGCCTGGAGTAGAGGGGAAACTAGCAATCAGCCCCAGCATTTT. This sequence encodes CAWSRGETSNQPQHF.

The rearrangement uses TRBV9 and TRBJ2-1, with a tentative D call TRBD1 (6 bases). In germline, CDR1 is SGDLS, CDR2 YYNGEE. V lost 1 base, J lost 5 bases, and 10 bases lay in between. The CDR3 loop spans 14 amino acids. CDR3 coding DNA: TGTGCCAGCAGCGTACAGGGGAGTAACAATGAGCAGTTCTTC. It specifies CASSVQGSNNEQFF.

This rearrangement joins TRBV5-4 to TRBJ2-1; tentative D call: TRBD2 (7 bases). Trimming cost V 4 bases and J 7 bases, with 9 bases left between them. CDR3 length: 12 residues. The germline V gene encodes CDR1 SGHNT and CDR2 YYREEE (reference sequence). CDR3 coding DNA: TGTGCCAGCAGCGGGGGGGCGAATGAGCAGTTCTTC. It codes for CASSGGANEQFF.

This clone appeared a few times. The CDR3 loop is CASSFLENTEAFF. The CDR3 region has the DNA TGTGCCAGCAGTTTCTTAGAGAACACTGAAGCTTTCTTT. V and J are TRBV28 and TRBJ1-1; D call uncertain. The V gene lost 3 bases and the J gene lost 1 base, with 6 bases spanning the gap. Per germline, CDR1 MDHEN and CDR2 SYDVKM. This CDR3 contains 13 residues.

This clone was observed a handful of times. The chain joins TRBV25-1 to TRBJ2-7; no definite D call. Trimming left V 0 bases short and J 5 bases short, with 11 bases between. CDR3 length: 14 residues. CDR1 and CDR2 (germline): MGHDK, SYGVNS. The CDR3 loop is CASSEYKGINEQYF. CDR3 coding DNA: TGTGCCAGCAGTGAATATAAAGGGATCAACGAGCAGTACTTC.

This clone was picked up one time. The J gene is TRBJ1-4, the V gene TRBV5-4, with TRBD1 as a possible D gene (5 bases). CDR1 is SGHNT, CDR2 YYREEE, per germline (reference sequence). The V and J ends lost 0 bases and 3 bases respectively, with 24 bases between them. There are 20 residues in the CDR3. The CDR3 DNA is TGTGCCAGCAGCTTGGATTCCATGCAATTGGGGGACGTTGCTAATGAAAAACTGTTTTTT. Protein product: CASSLDSMQLGDVANEKLFF.

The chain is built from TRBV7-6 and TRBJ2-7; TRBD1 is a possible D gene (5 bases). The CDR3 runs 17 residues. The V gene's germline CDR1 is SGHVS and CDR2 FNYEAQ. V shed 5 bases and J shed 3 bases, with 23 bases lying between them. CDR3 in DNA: TGTGCCAGCAGCGAATTAGACAGCTCAAGCGTAAACTACGAGCAGTACTTC. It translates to CASSELDSSSVNYEQYF. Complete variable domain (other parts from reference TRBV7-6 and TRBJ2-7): GAGVSQSPRYKVTKRGQDVALRCDPISGHVSLYWYRQALGQGPEFLTYFNYEAQQDKSGLPNDRFSAERPEGSISTLTIQRTEQRDSAMYRCASSELDSSSVNYEQYFGPGTRLTVT.

The CDR3 here is CASSLGQAGGYTF. CDR3 nucleotide sequence: TGTGCCAGCAGCCTGGGACAGGCCGGTGGCTACACCTTC. The chain has TRBV7-9 and TRBJ1-2; 8 bases fit TRBD1. CDR1 and CDR2 from the germline V gene are SEHNR and FQNEAQ (reference sequence). This CDR3 has 13 amino acids. V trimming: 5 bases; J trimming: 7 bases; junction bases outside the gene matches: 6.

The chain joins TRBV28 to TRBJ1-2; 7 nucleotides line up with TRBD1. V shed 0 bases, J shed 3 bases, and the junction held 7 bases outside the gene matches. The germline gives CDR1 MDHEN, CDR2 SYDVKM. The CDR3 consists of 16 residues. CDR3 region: CASSLWTGQPYYGYTF. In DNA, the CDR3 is TGTGCCAGCAGTTTATGGACGGGACAGCCTTACTATGGCTACACCTTC.

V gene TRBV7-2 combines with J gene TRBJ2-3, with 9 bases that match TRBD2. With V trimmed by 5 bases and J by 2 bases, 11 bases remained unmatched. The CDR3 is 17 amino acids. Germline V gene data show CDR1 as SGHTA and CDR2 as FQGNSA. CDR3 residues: CASSRRREGFTTDTQYF. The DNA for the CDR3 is TGTGCCAGCAGCCGGCGGCGGGAGGGATTTACCACAGATACGCAGTATTTT.

The CDR3 region has the DNA TGTGCCAGCAGCTTGGCCAATAGCGGGAGGGATACGCAGTATTTT. As protein: CASSLANSGRDTQYF. The gene calls are TRBV5-6 and TRBJ2-3; 10 bases fit TRBD2. Trimming took 0 bases from V and 6 from J; bases not matched to a gene: 4. The CDR3 sequence is 15 residues long. Germline CDR1 is SGHDT and CDR2 is YYEEEE.

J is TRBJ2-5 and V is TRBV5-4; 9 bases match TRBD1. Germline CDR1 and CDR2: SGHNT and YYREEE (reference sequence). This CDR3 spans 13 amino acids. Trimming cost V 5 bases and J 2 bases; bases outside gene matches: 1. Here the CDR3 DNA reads TGTGCCAGCAGAGGGACAGGGCAAGAGACCCAGTACTTC. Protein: CASRGTGQETQYF.

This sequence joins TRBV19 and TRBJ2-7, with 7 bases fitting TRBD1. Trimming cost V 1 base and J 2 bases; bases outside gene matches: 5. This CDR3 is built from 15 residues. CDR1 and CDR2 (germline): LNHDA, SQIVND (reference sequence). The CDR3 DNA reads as TGTGCCAGTAGTATAGTGACAGGGTCCCCCTACGAGCAGTACTTC. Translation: CASSIVTGSPYEQYF.

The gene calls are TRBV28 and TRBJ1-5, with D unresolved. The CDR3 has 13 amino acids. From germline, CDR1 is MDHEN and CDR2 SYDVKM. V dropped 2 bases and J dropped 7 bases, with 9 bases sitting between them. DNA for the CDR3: TGTGCCAGCAGTTTACTATGGGGACAGCCCCAGCATTTT. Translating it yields CASSLLWGQPQHF.

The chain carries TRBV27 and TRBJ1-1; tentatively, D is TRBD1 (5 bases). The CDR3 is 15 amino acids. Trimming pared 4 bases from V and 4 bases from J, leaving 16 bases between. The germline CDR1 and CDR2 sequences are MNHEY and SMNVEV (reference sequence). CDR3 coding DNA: TGTGCCAGCAGTTCATCGGGGACGGTGGCCACTGAAGCTTTCTTT. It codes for CASSSSGTVATEAFF.

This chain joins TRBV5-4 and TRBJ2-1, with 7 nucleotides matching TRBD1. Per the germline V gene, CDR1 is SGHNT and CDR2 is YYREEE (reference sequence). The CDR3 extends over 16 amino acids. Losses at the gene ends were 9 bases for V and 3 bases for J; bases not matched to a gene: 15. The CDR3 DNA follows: TGTGCCACTCCGGGACAGAGTGGGGAAAGCTACAATGAGCAGTTCTTC. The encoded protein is CATPGQSGESYNEQFF.

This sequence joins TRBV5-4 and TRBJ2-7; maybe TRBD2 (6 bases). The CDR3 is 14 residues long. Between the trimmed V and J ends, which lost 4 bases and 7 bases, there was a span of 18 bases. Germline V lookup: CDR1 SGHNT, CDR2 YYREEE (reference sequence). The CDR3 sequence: CASSTDYFLGEQYF. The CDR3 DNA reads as TGTGCCAGCAGCACGGACTATTTTCTTGGGGAGCAGTACTTC.

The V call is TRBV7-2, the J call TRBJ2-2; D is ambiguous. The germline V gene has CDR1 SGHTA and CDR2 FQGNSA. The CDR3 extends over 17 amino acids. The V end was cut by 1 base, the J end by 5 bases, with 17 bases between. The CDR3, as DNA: TGTGCCAGCAGCTTAGTGTATACGCAAACGGCTACCGGGGAGCTGTTTTTT. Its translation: CASSLVYTQTATGELFF.

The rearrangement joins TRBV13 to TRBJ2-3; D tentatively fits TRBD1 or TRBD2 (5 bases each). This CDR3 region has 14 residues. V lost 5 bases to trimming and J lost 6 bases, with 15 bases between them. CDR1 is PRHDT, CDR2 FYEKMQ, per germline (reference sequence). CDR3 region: CASSQTRDGDTQYF. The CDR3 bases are TGTGCCAGCAGCCAAACTAGGGACGGGGATACGCAGTATTTT.

The CDR3 loop is CAIKGQGANEQYF. CDR3 coding DNA: TGTGCCATCAAGGGACAGGGGGCGAATGAGCAGTACTTC. The V gene is TRBV10-3, the J gene TRBJ2-7; TRBD1 aligns across 12 bases. Germline CDR1 is ENHRY and CDR2 is SYGVKD. The CDR3 is 13 residues long. The trim removed 7 bases at V and 7 bases at J, leaving 5 bases unmatched.